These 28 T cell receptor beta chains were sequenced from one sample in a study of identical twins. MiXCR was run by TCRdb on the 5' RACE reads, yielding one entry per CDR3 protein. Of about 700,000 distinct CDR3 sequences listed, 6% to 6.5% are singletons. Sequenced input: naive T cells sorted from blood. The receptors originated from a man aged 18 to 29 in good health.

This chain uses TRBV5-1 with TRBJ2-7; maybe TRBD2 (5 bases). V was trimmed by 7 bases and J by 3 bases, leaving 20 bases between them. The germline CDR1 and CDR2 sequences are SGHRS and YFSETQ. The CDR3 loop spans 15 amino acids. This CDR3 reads CASVFERGPNYEQYV. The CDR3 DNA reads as TGCGCCAGCGTCTTTGAGCGCGGGCCGAACTACGAGCAGTACGTC.

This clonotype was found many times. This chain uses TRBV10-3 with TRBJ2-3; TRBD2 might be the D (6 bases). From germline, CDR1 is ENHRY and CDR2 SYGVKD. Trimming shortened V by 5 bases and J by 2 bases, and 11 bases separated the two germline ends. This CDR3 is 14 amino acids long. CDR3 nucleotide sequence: TGTGCCATCAGTTCGCGACTAGTCACAGATACGCAGTATTTT. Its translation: CAISSRLVTDTQYF.

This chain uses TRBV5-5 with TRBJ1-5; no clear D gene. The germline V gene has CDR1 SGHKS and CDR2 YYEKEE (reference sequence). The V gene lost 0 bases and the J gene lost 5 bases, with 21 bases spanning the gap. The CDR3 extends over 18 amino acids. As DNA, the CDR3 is TGTGCCAGCAGCTTGGAGGTTTTACTGCTGGCAGGTGATCAGCCCCAGCATTTT. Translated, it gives CASSLEVLLLAGDQPQHF.

CDR3 in DNA: TGTGCCAGCAGTTCAACCGGGACAGGGGGAATTAACAATGAGCAGTTCTTC. Translation: CASSSTGTGGINNEQFF. The gene calls are TRBV6-5 and TRBJ2-1, with 11 bases matching TRBD1. V lost 4 bases and J lost 5; bases outside the gene matches: 10. Germline assignment: CDR1 MNHEY and CDR2 SVGAGI. The CDR3 sequence is 17 residues long.

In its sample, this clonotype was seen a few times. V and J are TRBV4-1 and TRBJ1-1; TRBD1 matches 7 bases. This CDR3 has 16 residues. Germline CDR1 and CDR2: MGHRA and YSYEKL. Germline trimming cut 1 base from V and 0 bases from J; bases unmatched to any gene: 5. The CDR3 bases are TGCGCCAGCAGCCAAGGGGACAGCCAATTGAACACTGAAGCTTTCTTT. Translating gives CASSQGDSQLNTEAFF.

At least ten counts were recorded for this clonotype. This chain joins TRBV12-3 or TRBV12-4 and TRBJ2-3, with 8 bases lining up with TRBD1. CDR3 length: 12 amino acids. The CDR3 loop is CSTGQGHSGQYF. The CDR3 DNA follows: TGTTCAACTGGACAGGGCCATAGCGGGCAGTATTTT.

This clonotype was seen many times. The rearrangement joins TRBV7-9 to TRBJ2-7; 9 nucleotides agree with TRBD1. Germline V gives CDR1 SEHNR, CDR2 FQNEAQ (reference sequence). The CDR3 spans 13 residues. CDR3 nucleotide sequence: TGTAGGGCCCACAGGGGGCAGTCCTACGAGCAGTACGTC. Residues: CRAHRGQSYEQYV.

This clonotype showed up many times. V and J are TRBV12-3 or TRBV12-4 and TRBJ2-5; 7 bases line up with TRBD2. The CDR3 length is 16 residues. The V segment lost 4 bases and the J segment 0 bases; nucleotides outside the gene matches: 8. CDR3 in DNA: TGTGCCAGCAGTTCTACACCCGGGGGGTACCAAGAGACCCAGTACTTC. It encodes CASSSTPGGYQETQYF.

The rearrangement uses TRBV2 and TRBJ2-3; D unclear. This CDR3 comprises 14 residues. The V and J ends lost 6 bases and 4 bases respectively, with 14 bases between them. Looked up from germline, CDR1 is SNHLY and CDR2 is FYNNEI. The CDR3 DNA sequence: TGTGCCAGCAGCGACTTTCTAGTCTCAGATACGCAGTATTTT. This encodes CASSDFLVSDTQYF.

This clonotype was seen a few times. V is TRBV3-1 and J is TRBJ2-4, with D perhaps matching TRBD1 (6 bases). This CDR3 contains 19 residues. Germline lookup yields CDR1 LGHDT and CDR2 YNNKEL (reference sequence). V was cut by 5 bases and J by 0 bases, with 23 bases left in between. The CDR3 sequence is CASSSRPMHQGLAKNIQYF. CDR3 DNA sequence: TGTGCCAGCAGCTCAAGGCCCATGCACCAGGGGTTAGCCAAAAACATTCAGTACTTC.

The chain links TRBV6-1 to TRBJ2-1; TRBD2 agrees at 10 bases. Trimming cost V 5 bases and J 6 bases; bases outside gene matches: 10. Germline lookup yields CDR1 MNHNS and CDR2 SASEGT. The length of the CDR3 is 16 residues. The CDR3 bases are TGTGCCAGCAGTCCCTTTGGAGCGGGAGGGGGCAATGAGCAGTTCTTC. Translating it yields CASSPFGAGGGNEQFF.

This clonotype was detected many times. The CDR3 is CASTELAGADTQYF. The CDR3 bases are TGTGCCAGCACCGAACTAGCGGGAGCAGATACGCAGTATTTT. V usage is TRBV6-2 or TRBV6-3 and J usage is TRBJ2-3; 11 bases are a match to TRBD2. The V and J ends lost 7 bases and 4 bases, in that order; junction bases with no gene match: 4. CDR3 length: 14 residues. CDR1 is MNHEY and CDR2 is SVGEGT in the germline V gene.

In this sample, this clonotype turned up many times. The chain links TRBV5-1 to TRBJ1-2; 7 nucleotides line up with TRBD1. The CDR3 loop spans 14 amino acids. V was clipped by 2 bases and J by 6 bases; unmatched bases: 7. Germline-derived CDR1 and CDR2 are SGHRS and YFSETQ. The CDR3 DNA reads TGCGCCAGCAGCTTACCACAGGGGAGCGATGGCTACACCTTC. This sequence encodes CASSLPQGSDGYTF.

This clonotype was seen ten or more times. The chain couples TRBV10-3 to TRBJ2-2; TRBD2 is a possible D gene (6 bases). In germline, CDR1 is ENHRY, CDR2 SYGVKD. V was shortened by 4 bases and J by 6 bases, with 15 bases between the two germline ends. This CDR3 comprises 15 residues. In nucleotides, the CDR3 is TGTGCCATCAGTGCGAGTCCGGGGGATGCCGGGGAGCTGTTTTTT. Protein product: CAISASPGDAGELFF.

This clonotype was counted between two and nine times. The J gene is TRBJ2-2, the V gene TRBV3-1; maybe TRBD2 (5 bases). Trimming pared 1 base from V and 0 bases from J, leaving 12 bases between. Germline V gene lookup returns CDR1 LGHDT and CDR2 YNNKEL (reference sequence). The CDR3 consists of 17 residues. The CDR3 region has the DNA TGTGCCAGCAGCCAAGGCTCTATCGGGACGAACACCGGGGAGCTGTTTTTT. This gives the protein CASSQGSIGTNTGELFF.

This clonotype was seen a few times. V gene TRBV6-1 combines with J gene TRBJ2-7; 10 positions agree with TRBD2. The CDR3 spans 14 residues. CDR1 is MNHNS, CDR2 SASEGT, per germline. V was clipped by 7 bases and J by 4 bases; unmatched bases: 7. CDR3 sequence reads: CASTGLADLYEQYF. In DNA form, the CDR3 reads TGTGCCAGCACCGGACTAGCGGATTTATACGAGCAGTACTTC.

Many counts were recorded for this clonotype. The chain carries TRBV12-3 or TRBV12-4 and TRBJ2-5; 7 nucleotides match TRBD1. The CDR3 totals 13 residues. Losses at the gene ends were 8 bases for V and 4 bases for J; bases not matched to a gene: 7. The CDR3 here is CASLGDSRETQYF. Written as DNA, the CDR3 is TGTGCCAGCCTAGGGGACAGTCGAGAGACCCAGTACTTC.

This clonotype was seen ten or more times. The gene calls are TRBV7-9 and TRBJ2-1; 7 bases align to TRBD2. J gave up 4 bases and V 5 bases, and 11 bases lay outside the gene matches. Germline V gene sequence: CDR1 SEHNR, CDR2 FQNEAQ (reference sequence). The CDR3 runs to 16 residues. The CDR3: CASSHNLAASYNEQFF. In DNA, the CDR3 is TGTGCCAGCAGCCACAATCTAGCGGCAAGTTACAATGAGCAGTTCTTC.

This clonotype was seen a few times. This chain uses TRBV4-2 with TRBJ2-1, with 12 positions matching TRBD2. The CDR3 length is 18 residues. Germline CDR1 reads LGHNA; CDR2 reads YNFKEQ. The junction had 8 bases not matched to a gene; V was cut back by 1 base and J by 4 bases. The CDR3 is CASSQVTSGRSLYNEQFF. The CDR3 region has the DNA TGTGCCAGCAGCCAAGTTACTAGCGGGAGGTCGCTTTACAATGAGCAGTTCTTC.

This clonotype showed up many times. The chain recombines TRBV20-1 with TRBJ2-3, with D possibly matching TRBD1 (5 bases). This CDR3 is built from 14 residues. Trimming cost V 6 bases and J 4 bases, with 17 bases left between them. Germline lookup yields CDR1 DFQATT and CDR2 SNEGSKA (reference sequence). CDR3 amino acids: CSARATPRADTQYF. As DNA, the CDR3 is TGCAGTGCCAGGGCTACACCAAGGGCAGATACGCAGTATTTT.

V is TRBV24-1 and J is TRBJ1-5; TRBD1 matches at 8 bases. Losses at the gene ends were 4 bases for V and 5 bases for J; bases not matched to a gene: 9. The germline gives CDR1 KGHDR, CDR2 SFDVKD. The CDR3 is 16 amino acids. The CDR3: CATSDSGGGFDQPQHF. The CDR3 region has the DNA TGTGCCACCAGTGACTCAGGGGGCGGTTTTGATCAGCCCCAGCATTTT.

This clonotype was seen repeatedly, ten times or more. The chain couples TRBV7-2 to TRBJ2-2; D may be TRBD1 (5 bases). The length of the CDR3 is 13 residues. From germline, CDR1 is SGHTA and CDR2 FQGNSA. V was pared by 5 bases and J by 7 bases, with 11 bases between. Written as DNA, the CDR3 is TGTGCCAGCAGCACAGGAGCCATCGGGGAGCTGTTTTTT. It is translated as CASSTGAIGELFF.

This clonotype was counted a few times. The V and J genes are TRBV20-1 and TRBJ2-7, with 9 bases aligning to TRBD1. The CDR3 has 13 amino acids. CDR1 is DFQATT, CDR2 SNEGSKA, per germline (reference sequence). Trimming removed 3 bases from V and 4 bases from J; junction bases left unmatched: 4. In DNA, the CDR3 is TGCAGTGCTAGGGACAGGGGAGAGTACGAGCAGTACTTC. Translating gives CSARDRGEYEQYF.

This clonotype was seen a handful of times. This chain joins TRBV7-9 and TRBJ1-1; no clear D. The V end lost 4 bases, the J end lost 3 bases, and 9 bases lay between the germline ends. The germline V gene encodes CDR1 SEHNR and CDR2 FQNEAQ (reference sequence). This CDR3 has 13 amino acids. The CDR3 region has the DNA TGTGCCAGCAGCTCCGCTGGGGACACTGAAGCTTTCTTT. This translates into CASSSAGDTEAFF. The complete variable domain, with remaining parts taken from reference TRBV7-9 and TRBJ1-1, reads DTGVSQNPRHKITKRGQNVTFRCDPISEHNRLYWYRQTLGQGPEFLTYFQNEAQLEKSRLLSDRFSAERPKGSFSTLEIQRTEQGDSAMYLCASSSAGDTEAFFGQGTRLTVV.

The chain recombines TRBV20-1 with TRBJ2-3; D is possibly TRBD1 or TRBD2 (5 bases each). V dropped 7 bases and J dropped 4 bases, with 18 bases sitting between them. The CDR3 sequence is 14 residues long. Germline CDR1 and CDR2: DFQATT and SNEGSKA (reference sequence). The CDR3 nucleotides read TGCAGTGTTGGGGCGTGGGGGACGGCAGATACGCAGTATTTT. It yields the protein CSVGAWGTADTQYF.

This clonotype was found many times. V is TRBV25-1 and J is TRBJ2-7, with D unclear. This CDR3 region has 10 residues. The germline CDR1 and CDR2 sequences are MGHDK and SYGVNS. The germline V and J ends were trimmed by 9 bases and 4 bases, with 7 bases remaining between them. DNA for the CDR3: TGTGCCAGTGGTGGGTACGAGCAGTACTTC. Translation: CASGGYEQYF.

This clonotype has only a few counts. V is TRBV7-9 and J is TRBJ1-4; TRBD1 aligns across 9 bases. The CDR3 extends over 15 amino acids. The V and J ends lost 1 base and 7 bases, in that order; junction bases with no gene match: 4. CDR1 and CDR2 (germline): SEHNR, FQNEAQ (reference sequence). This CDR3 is CASSLGGQGSEKLFF. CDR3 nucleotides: TGTGCCAGCAGCTTAGGTGGACAGGGGAGTGAAAAACTGTTTTTT.

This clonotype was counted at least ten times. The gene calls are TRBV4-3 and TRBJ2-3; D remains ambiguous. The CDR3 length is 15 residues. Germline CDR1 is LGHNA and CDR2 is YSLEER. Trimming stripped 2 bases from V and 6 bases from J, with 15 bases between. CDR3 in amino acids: CASSQLVLGEDTQYF. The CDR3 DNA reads TGCGCCAGCAGCCAACTGGTTCTCGGTGAGGATACGCAGTATTTT.